One sample yielded the 23 T cell receptor beta chains listed below, sequenced in a study of T cells in Graves' hyperthyroidism and ophthalmopathy. Amplification targeted TCR beta CDR3 regions from RNA transcripts. The TCR CDR3 first-round RT-PCR relied on the HTBI primer set. TCRdb recomputed calls from the multiplex PCR reads with MiXCR, one row per CDR3 protein. The table lists a few hundred thousand distinct CDR3 sequences, 46% of them singletons. The sequencing input was peripheral blood or thyroid tissue (not recorded which). The source of these receptors is a woman between 18 and 29 years old with Graves' hyperthyroidism.

The rearrangement joins TRBV7-9 to TRBJ1-4; 10 bases match TRBD1. CDR1 and CDR2 (germline): SEHNR, FQNEAQ (reference sequence). The CDR3 totals 16 residues. The V gene end was trimmed by 3 bases and the J gene end by 3 bases; junction bases not matched to a gene: 4. CDR3 protein: CASSLVGTGANEKLFF. CDR3 sequence (DNA): TGTGCCAGCAGCTTGGTAGGGACAGGGGCTAATGAAAAACTGTTTTTT.

This clonotype was counted at least ten times. The chain recombines TRBV19 with TRBJ1-3; TRBD1 agrees at 11 bases. Trimming removed 6 bases from V and 0 bases from J; junction bases left unmatched: 1. The germline gives CDR1 LNHDA, CDR2 SQIVND (reference sequence). The CDR3 runs to 15 residues. The CDR3 loop reads CASRDRGHSGNTIYF. CDR3 in DNA: TGTGCCAGTAGGGACAGGGGGCACTCTGGAAACACCATATATTTT.

This clonotype showed up just once. Likely a read error: the CDR3 ends without its conserved phenylalanine or tryptophan. This sequence joins TRBV6-6 and TRBJ1-5, with TRBD1 matching 8 bases. From germline, CDR1 is MNHNY and CDR2 SVGAGI (reference sequence). Trimming took 5 bases from V and 7 from J; bases not matched to a gene: 7. CDR3 length: 14 amino acids. CDR3 sequence (DNA): TGTGCCAGCAGTCCAGACAGGGGTCGGCAGCCCCAGCATCTT. This sequence encodes CASSPDRGRQPQHL.

This clonotype was picked up many times. This chain links TRBV5-1 with TRBJ2-7, with TRBD2 identical over 12 bases. CDR3 length: 16 amino acids. Germline V gives CDR1 SGHRS, CDR2 YFSETQ. The junction had 10 bases not matched to a gene; V was cut back by 4 bases and J by 5 bases. The CDR3, as DNA: TGCGCCAGCAGCCGCCTAGCGGGAGGGCTCCCCAACGAGCAGTACTTC. Translated, it gives CASSRLAGGLPNEQYF.

The chain links TRBV7-8 to TRBJ1-1; perhaps TRBD1 as D (5 bases). This CDR3 has 14 residues. V gave up 5 bases and J gave up 7 bases, with 17 bases separating them. Germline CDR1 reads SGHVS; CDR2 reads FQNEAQ. The CDR3 spells CASSNWLRGGEAFF. The CDR3 nucleotides read TGTGCCAGCAGCAATTGGCTCCGGGGGGGTGAAGCTTTCTTT.

This clonotype was seen only a few times. The V gene is TRBV3-1, the J gene TRBJ2-7; D gene ambiguous. CDR3 size: 14 residues. From germline, CDR1 is LGHDT and CDR2 YNNKEL (reference sequence). The ends were cut back, 3 bases at V and 3 bases at J, with 12 bases in the middle. The CDR3 coding sequence is TGTGCCAGCAGCCAGGCGGCGCAAGTCTACGAGCAGTACTTC. This encodes CASSQAAQVYEQYF.

This clonotype appeared many times. V is TRBV29-1 and J is TRBJ2-5; D is perhaps TRBD1 (6 bases). Germline V CDR1 and CDR2: SQVTM, ANQGSEA. There are 14 residues in the CDR3. Trimming left V 0 bases short and J 9 bases short, with 17 bases between. This CDR3 reads CSVEDQGTLTAQYF. CDR3 DNA sequence: TGCAGCGTTGAAGATCAGGGGACCCTTACGGCCCAGTACTTC.

This clonotype occurred many times. Here the CDR3 reads CASSFILAGGPLDEQYF. CDR3 DNA: TGTGCCAGCAGCTTTATTCTAGCGGGAGGGCCGCTTGACGAGCAGTACTTC. The chain links TRBV7-9 to TRBJ2-7; 12 bases fit TRBD2. V lost 3 bases, J lost 5 bases, and 11 bases stayed unmatched. This CDR3 region has 17 residues. In germline, CDR1 is SEHNR, CDR2 FQNEAQ (reference sequence).

The chain links TRBV6-5 to TRBJ2-3; possibly TRBD1 for D (6 bases). The CDR3 covers 12 residues. The V gene's germline CDR1 is MNHEY and CDR2 SVGAGI. The V end lost 5 bases, the J end lost 6 bases, and 9 bases lay between the germline ends. The CDR3 DNA sequence: TGTGCCAGCAGTAGAACAGGGGATACGCAGTATTTT. It encodes CASSRTGDTQYF.

The genes are TRBV10-3 and TRBJ1-2; 7 bases are shared with TRBD1. CDR1 and CDR2 (germline): ENHRY, SYGVKD. The CDR3 is made up of 13 amino acids. V was clipped by 4 bases and J by 8 bases; unmatched bases: 7. CDR3 region: CAISVDRDRGYTF. The CDR3 bases are TGTGCCATCAGTGTCGACAGGGACCGGGGCTACACCTTC.

The CDR3 is CASSLRYSGKNTGELFF. The CDR3 nucleotides read TGTGCCAGCAGCCTCAGGTATAGCGGGAAGAACACCGGGGAGCTGTTTTTT. The chain recombines TRBV7-3 with TRBJ2-2; 8 nucleotides agree with TRBD2. The CDR3 spans 17 residues. Germline trimming cut 5 bases from V and 1 base from J; bases unmatched to any gene: 9. Germline CDR1 reads SGHTA; CDR2 reads FQGTGA.

The table lists this clonotype with many counts. The V gene is TRBV4-1, the J gene TRBJ1-2; D is ambiguous. Trimming pared 0 bases from V and 4 bases from J, leaving 12 bases between. The CDR3 is made up of 15 amino acids. In germline, CDR1 is MGHRA, CDR2 YSYEKL. The chain's CDR3 is CASSQDTNRLYGYTF. CDR3 bases: TGCGCCAGCAGCCAAGATACGAATCGTCTCTATGGCTACACCTTC.

V is TRBV12-3 or TRBV12-4 and J is TRBJ2-5; unclear D gene. With 0 bases removed from V and 2 bases from J, the gap between germline ends came to 10 bases. CDR3 size: 15 residues. CDR3 sequence reads: CASSLAGIGQETQYF. The CDR3 region has the DNA TGTGCCAGCAGTTTAGCGGGGATAGGGCAAGAGACCCAGTACTTC.

A single count supports this clonotype. The chain carries TRBV6-5 and TRBJ1-4, with 10 bases identical to TRBD1. The CDR3 sequence is 15 residues long. Trimming cost V 2 bases and J 7 bases; bases outside gene matches: 4. Germline loops: CDR1 MNHEY, CDR2 SVGAGI. The CDR3 DNA follows: TGTGCCAGCAGTTACACGACAGGGGGCGGTGAAAAACTGTTTTTT. As protein: CASSYTTGGGEKLFF.

The chain couples TRBV12-3 or TRBV12-4 to TRBJ2-5, with 11 bases aligning to TRBD1. The CDR3 totals 19 residues. With 6 bases clipped from V and 5 bases from J, the junction kept 20 bases outside the gene matches. The CDR3 nucleotides are TGTGCCAGCAGGCGGACAGGGGGCATCATAGGGATGTCGCTTGAGACCCAGTACTTC. It is translated as CASRRTGGIIGMSLETQYF.

This clonotype was found many times. The J gene is TRBJ1-1, the V gene TRBV7-2; D is uncertain. Looked up from germline, CDR1 is SGHTA and CDR2 is FQGNSA. The length of the CDR3 is 13 residues. V lost 5 bases, J lost 0 bases, and 7 bases lay in between. For the CDR3, the DNA is TGTGCCAGCAGCCTCCAGCTGAACACTGAAGCTTTCTTT. Residues: CASSLQLNTEAFF.

Details on this clonotype: Just one base apart from a much larger clone, this may be a read error. This rearrangement joins TRBV12-5 to TRBJ2-7, with 10 bases lining up with TRBD2. V gave up 1 base and J gave up 6 bases; unmatched junction bases: 9. Germline V CDR1 and CDR2: LGHNT, FRNRAP. The CDR3 has 16 amino acids. The CDR3 nucleotides are TGTGCTAGTGGTTTGGGGCCGGGACTAGCGATACTCGAGCAGTACTTC. Amino acids: CASGLGPGLAILEQYF.

Details on this clonotype: A much larger clone differs by one base, so this may be a read error. The V call is TRBV5-1, the J call TRBJ2-2; TRBD1 matches at 8 bases. With V trimmed by 9 bases and J by 7 bases, 8 bases remained unmatched. Germline V gene data show CDR1 as SGHRS and CDR2 as YFSETQ. CDR3 length: 13 amino acids. The DNA of the CDR3 is TGCGCCAACAACCCGGACAGGGACGGGGAGCTGTTTTTT. It specifies CANNPDRDGELFF.

This clonotype was observed many times. V usage is TRBV20-1 and J usage is TRBJ1-1; 7 positions agree with TRBD1. Germline-derived CDR1 and CDR2 are DFQATT and SNEGSKA (reference sequence). The CDR3 sequence is 13 residues long. The CDR3: CAVPDRVATEAFF. CDR3 sequence (DNA): TGCGCAGTCCCCGACAGGGTGGCCACTGAAGCTTTCTTT.

Ten or more counts support this clonotype. The J gene is TRBJ2-7, the V gene TRBV20-1; either TRBD1 or TRBD2 may supply D (6 bases each). Germline V gene data show CDR1 as DFQATT and CDR2 as SNEGSKA (reference sequence). Between the trimmed V and J ends, which lost 6 bases and 5 bases, there was a span of 14 bases. This CDR3 is built from 12 residues. The CDR3 nucleotides read TGCAGTGCCGGAAGGGGGGTCGACGAGCAGTACTTC. Protein: CSAGRGVDEQYF.

This clonotype has at least ten counts. CDR3 in DNA: TGTGCCAGCAGTGGCTTGAGCGGGAGGAGGTACGAGCAGTACTTC. This gives the protein CASSGLSGRRYEQYF. The chain has TRBV2 and TRBJ2-7; 9 positions match TRBD2. This CDR3 is built from 15 residues. The germline CDR1 and CDR2 sequences are SNHLY and FYNNEI. With 4 bases clipped from V and 4 bases from J, the junction kept 8 bases outside the gene matches.

V usage is TRBV7-1 and J usage is TRBJ1-2; D possibly corresponds to TRBD1 (6 bases). TRBV7-1 carries the ORF label, with uncertain function. V lost 3 bases and J 12 bases, leaving 32 bases between the germline ends. The CDR3 totals 18 residues. CDR3 region: CASSSKTGGGSGRQPNTF. CDR3 nucleotide sequence: TGTGCCAGCAGCTCCAAGACAGGAGGGGGATCTGGTAGACAACCCAACACCTTC.

This chain links TRBV2 with TRBJ1-2, with D maybe TRBD1 (6 bases). The CDR3 contains 15 residues. The V end lost 8 bases, the J end lost 0 bases, and 16 bases lay between the germline ends. Germline V CDR1 and CDR2: SNHLY, FYNNEI. The CDR3, as DNA: TGTGCCAGCGGTACGGGGGCGCTCCCTAACTATGGCTACACCTTC. Translation gives CASGTGALPNYGYTF.